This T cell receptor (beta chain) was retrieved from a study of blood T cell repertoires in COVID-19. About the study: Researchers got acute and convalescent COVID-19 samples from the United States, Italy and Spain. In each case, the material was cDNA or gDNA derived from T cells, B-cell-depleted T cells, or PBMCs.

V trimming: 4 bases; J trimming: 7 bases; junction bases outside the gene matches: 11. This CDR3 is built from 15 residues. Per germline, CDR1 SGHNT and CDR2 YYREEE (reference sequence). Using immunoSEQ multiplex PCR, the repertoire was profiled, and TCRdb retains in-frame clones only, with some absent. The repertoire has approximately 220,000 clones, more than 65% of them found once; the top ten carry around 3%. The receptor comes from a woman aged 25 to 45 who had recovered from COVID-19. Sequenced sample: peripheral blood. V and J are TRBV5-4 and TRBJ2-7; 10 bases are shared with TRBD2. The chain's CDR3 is CASSPKIPLAGEQYF. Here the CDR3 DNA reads TGTGCCAGCAGCCCCAAGATACCACTAGCGGGAGAGCAGTACTTC.